This entry lists 31 T cell receptor beta chains sequenced from one sample in a study of cytomegalovirus exposure and HLA in healthy donors. PCR involved 60 Vbeta and 13 Jbeta primers. Assay used: immunoSEQ multiplex PCR; TCRdb lists only in-frame clones, some missing. There are around 100,000 clones in the sample; around 77% occur only once, and 7.3% lies in the top ten. The source material was PBMCs. The source of these receptors is a man between 25 and 39 years old in good health and CMV-seronegative.

The chain couples TRBV7-9 to TRBJ2-1; D remains unclear. The CDR3 has 13 residues. The ends were cut back, 1 base at V and 5 bases at J, with 6 bases in the middle. CDR1 and CDR2 from the germline V gene are SEHNR and FQNEAQ (reference sequence). CDR3 sequence (DNA): TGTGCCAGCAGCTTAGTAGTGGACAATGAGCAGTTCTTC. It translates to CASSLVVDNEQFF.

The chain is built from TRBV9 and TRBJ1-2, with D perhaps TRBD1 (6 bases). V gave up 4 bases and J gave up 8 bases, with 21 bases separating them. The CDR3 spans 15 residues. Germline values: CDR1 SGDLS, CDR2 YYNGEE. The CDR3 protein is CASSPGHRLDAGYTF. CDR3 nucleotide sequence: TGTGCCAGCAGCCCGGGACACCGCCTCGATGCGGGCTACACCTTC.

The V gene is TRBV5-1, the J gene TRBJ2-3; maybe TRBD1 (6 bases). Trimming removed 2 bases from V and 0 bases from J, with 16 bases in between. Germline-derived CDR1 and CDR2 are SGHRS and YFSETQ. The CDR3 runs to 17 residues. As DNA, the CDR3 is TGCGCCAGCAGCTTTCGGACAGACCGGACTAGCACAGATACGCAGTATTTT. This encodes CASSFRTDRTSTDTQYF.

The chain couples TRBV5-1 to TRBJ2-5; 7 bases map to TRBD1. Germline V gene data show CDR1 as SGHRS and CDR2 as YFSETQ. V shed 7 bases and J 3 bases; nucleotides not matched to a gene: 12. The CDR3 extends over 15 amino acids. CDR3 sequence: CASCLIGTVEETQYF. In nucleotides, the CDR3 is TGCGCCAGCTGCCTAATTGGGACAGTGGAAGAGACCCAGTACTTC. The entire variable domain, with the rest obtained from reference TRBV5-1 and TRBJ2-5, is as follows: KAGVTQTPRYLIKTRGQQVTLSCSPISGHRSVSWYQQTPGQGLQFLFEYFSETQRNKGNFPGRFSGRQFSNSRSEMNVSTLELGDSALYLCASCLIGTVEETQYFGPGTRLLVL.

V is TRBV5-1 and J is TRBJ2-3; 7 bases match TRBD2. CDR3 length equals 16 residues. Germline loops: CDR1 SGHRS, CDR2 YFSETQ. Trimming cost V 0 bases and J 2 bases; bases outside gene matches: 6. This chain's CDR3 is CASSLARLAVTDTQYF. The CDR3 DNA reads as TGCGCCAGCAGCTTGGCGAGGCTAGCGGTCACAGATACGCAGTATTTT.

CDR3 nucleotides: TGTGCCAGCAGTTTATCAGTCAATGAGCAGTTCTTC. It is translated as CASSLSVNEQFF. The chain has TRBV28 and TRBJ2-1, with unresolved D. Germline assignment: CDR1 MDHEN and CDR2 SYDVKM. CDR3 length equals 12 residues. Trimming removed 1 base at V and 6 bases at J, with 4 bases between. Full variable domain (remainder filled in from reference TRBV28 and TRBJ2-1): DVKVTQSSRYLVKRTGEKVFLECVQDMDHENMFWYRQDPGLGLRLIYFSYDVKMKEKGDIPEGYSVSREKKERFSLILESASTNQTSMYLCASSLSVNEQFFGPGTRLTVL.

This chain links TRBV28 with TRBJ2-1; 8 positions agree with TRBD2. The CDR3 is 13 amino acids. Trimming cost V 8 bases and J 9 bases; bases outside gene matches: 9. Germline V gene lookup returns CDR1 MDHEN and CDR2 SYDVKM. The CDR3 spells CASDPNGGVEQFF. CDR3 nucleotides: TGTGCCAGCGACCCCAACGGGGGGGTTGAGCAGTTCTTC.

The V call is TRBV19, the J call TRBJ1-2; D gene unclear. The CDR3 totals 12 residues. Trimming removed 5 bases from V and 4 bases from J, with 8 bases in between. Germline lookup yields CDR1 LNHDA and CDR2 SQIVND (reference sequence). The chain's CDR3 is CASSPRSYGYTF. The DNA of the CDR3 is TGTGCCAGTAGTCCCAGGTCCTATGGCTACACCTTC.

V and J are TRBV2 and TRBJ2-2, with 16 positions matching TRBD2. The germline CDR1 and CDR2 sequences are SNHLY and FYNNEI. The CDR3 spans 18 residues. The V and J ends lost 6 bases and 4 bases, in that order; junction bases with no gene match: 8. CDR3 coding DNA: TGTGCCAGCAGCGAGGGACTAGCGGGAGGGCCGGGCACCGGGGAGCTGTTTTTT. Translated, it gives CASSEGLAGGPGTGELFF.

V is TRBV5-1 and J is TRBJ2-7; 7 bases agree with TRBD1. The CDR3 loop spans 15 amino acids. Losses at the gene ends were 3 bases for V and 2 bases for J; bases not matched to a gene: 8. The V gene's germline CDR1 is SGHRS and CDR2 YFSETQ. This CDR3 is CASSSRDSATYEQYF. The CDR3 nucleotides read TGCGCCAGCAGCTCCCGGGACAGTGCTACCTACGAGCAGTACTTC.

The genes are TRBV4-3 and TRBJ2-5, with a tentative D call TRBD1 (5 bases). Between the trimmed V and J ends, which lost 1 base and 5 bases, there was a span of 14 bases. The CDR3 totals 15 residues. Germline CDR1 LGHNA, CDR2 YSLEER. The CDR3 loop is CASSQGTQTLETQYF. CDR3 nucleotide sequence: TGCGCCAGCAGCCAAGGGACACAGACTTTGGAGACCCAGTACTTC.

The chain links TRBV6-5 to TRBJ2-5; 7 nucleotides agree with TRBD1. V trimming: 6 bases; J trimming: 3 bases; junction bases outside the gene matches: 7. CDR3 length equals 14 residues. The germline gives CDR1 MNHEY, CDR2 SVGAGI. CDR3 sequence: CASRPGQPEETQYF. Written as DNA, the CDR3 is TGTGCCAGCAGACCGGGACAGCCTGAAGAGACCCAGTACTTC.

This clone was observed a handful of times. The rearrangement joins TRBV18 to TRBJ2-2; 11 bases fit TRBD1. The CDR3 is made up of 15 amino acids. J was trimmed by 4 bases and V by 4 bases; bases with no gene match: 2. CDR1 and CDR2 from the germline V gene are KGHSH and LQKENI. CDR3 nucleotide sequence: TGTGCCAGCTCACGGACAGGGGGCGTCACCGGGGAGCTGTTTTTT. The encoded protein is CASSRTGGVTGELFF.

There are a few counts of this clone. V usage is TRBV13 and J usage is TRBJ2-7; 7 bases align to TRBD2. Germline trimming cut 5 bases from V and 4 bases from J; bases unmatched to any gene: 8. CDR1 and CDR2 (germline): PRHDT, FYEKMQ (reference sequence). There are 14 residues in the CDR3. The chain's CDR3 is CASSRSGIMYEQYF. The CDR3 DNA sequence: TGTGCCAGCAGCCGAAGCGGGATAATGTACGAGCAGTACTTC. The entire variable domain, with the rest obtained from reference TRBV13 and TRBJ2-7, is as follows: AAGVIQSPRHLIKEKRETATLKCYPIPRHDTVYWYQQGPGQDPQFLISFYEKMQSDKGSIPDRFSAQQFSDYHSELNMSSLELGDSALYFCASSRSGIMYEQYFGPGTRLTVT.

The genes are TRBV2 and TRBJ2-7, with 8 positions matching TRBD1. From germline, CDR1 is SNHLY and CDR2 FYNNEI. The V segment lost 6 bases and the J segment 2 bases; nucleotides outside the gene matches: 0. This CDR3 comprises 12 residues. The CDR3 region is CASSRGPYEQYF. In DNA form, the CDR3 reads TGTGCCAGCAGCAGGGGGCCCTACGAGCAGTACTTC.

The table lists this clone with a few counts. Other DNA sequences from this sample encode an identical CDR3 as well. This chain uses TRBV30 with TRBJ2-5, with TRBD1 as a possible D gene (7 bases). CDR1 GTSNPN and CDR2 SVGIG come from the germline V gene (reference sequence). The V end was cut by 4 bases, the J end by 5 bases, with 8 bases between. This CDR3 spans 11 amino acids. CDR3: CAWTGGETQYF. CDR3 nucleotide sequence: TGTGCCTGGACAGGGGGGGAGACCCAGTACTTC.

This sequence joins TRBV7-8 and TRBJ1-5; tentatively, D is TRBD1 (6 bases). This CDR3 spans 14 amino acids. Germline V gives CDR1 SGHVS, CDR2 FQNEAQ. V was shortened by 5 bases and J by 4 bases, with 12 bases between the two germline ends. The CDR3 reads CASSLYTGNQPQHF. CDR3 bases: TGTGCCAGCAGCCTGTACACAGGGAATCAGCCCCAGCATTTT.

V usage is TRBV28 and J usage is TRBJ2-1, with D possibly being TRBD2 (5 bases). The germline V and J ends were trimmed by 6 bases and 9 bases, with 30 bases remaining between them. CDR1 MDHEN and CDR2 SYDVKM come from the germline V gene. The CDR3 runs 18 residues. CDR3 residues: CASRDLDGTAWRSVEQFF. CDR3 bases: TGTGCCAGCAGGGACCTAGACGGCACGGCTTGGAGGTCGGTTGAGCAGTTCTTC.

The chain has TRBV7-8 and TRBJ1-4; D not certain. The CDR3 has 15 residues. Germline lookup yields CDR1 SGHVS and CDR2 FQNEAQ. V gave up 5 bases and J gave up 8 bases, with 18 bases separating them. CDR3 sequence reads: CASSQRLGPLEKLFF. CDR3 coding DNA: TGTGCCAGCAGCCAGCGCTTAGGTCCTCTCGAAAAACTGTTTTTT. Full variable domain (remainder filled in from reference TRBV7-8 and TRBJ1-4): GAGVSQSPRYKVAKRGQDVALRCDPISGHVSLFWYQQALGQGPEFLTYFQNEAQLDKSGLPSDRFFAERPEGSVSTLKIQRTQQEDSAVYLCASSQRLGPLEKLFFGSGTQLSVL.

The J gene is TRBJ1-2, the V gene TRBV13; D remains ambiguous. Germline CDR1 is PRHDT and CDR2 is FYEKMQ (reference sequence). The CDR3 spans 12 residues. V lost 2 bases to trimming and J lost 6 bases, with 7 bases between them. CDR3 residues: CASSLIEDGYTF. CDR3 DNA sequence: TGTGCCAGCAGCTTAATCGAGGATGGCTACACCTTC.

The chain is built from TRBV19 and TRBJ2-7, with D maybe TRBD1 (6 bases). CDR1 LNHDA and CDR2 SQIVND come from the germline V gene (reference sequence). Trimming took 3 bases from V and 3 from J, leaving 24 bases between them. The CDR3 sequence is 18 residues long. Here the CDR3 DNA reads TGTGCCAGTAGTATCCAAACAGGGCCCAACGGATACCTCTACGAGCAGTACTTC. It yields the protein CASSIQTGPNGYLYEQYF.

V gene TRBV6-4 combines with J gene TRBJ2-1, with 9 bases identical to TRBD2. CDR1 is MRHNA, CDR2 SNTAGT, per germline. V shed 6 bases, J shed 5 bases, and the junction held 5 bases outside the gene matches. This CDR3 comprises 14 residues. CDR3 region: CASSERGANNEQFF. CDR3 bases: TGTGCCAGCAGCGAGCGGGGGGCTAACAATGAGCAGTTCTTC.

The chain has TRBV19 and TRBJ2-1; TRBD2 is a possible D gene (5 bases). Germline CDR1 and CDR2: LNHDA and SQIVND (reference sequence). V was clipped by 1 base and J by 5 bases, with 21 bases between them. The CDR3 length is 18 residues. The CDR3 DNA follows: TGTGCCAGTAGTATAGCTCCGACAAGGAGGAGTAGGGACAATGAGCAGTTCTTC. Translated, it gives CASSIAPTRRSRDNEQFF.

The J gene is TRBJ2-5, the V gene TRBV18; 12 positions match TRBD2. The J call is uncertain, as TRBJ2-7 better fits the DNA end. Germline values: CDR1 KGHSH, CDR2 LQKENI. The CDR3 runs 14 residues. CDR3 protein: CASSPGTSGYEQYF. The CDR3 region has the DNA TGTGCCAGCTCACCGGGGACTAGCGGGTACGAGCAGTACTTC.

The chain employs TRBV7-2 and TRBJ2-1; 9 nucleotides match TRBD2. Germline CDR1 and CDR2: SGHTA and FQGNSA. This CDR3 region has 17 residues. The V segment lost 5 bases and the J segment 10 bases; nucleotides outside the gene matches: 18. In DNA form, the CDR3 reads TGTGCCAGCAGCCCCGGGGGGAGTAGCGGGAGAAAGGGAGAGCAGTTCTTC. Residues: CASSPGGSSGRKGEQFF.

V usage is TRBV27 and J usage is TRBJ2-1; TRBD2 matches at 12 bases. Germline values: CDR1 MNHEY, CDR2 SMNVEV (reference sequence). The CDR3 has 16 amino acids. The J segment lost 5 bases and the V segment lost 2 bases, leaving 4 bases of the junction unmatched. The CDR3: CASSLRLAGGNNEQFF. CDR3 sequence (DNA): TGTGCCAGCAGTTTAAGGCTAGCGGGGGGGAACAATGAGCAGTTCTTC.

The chain is built from TRBV9 and TRBJ2-1; D is undetermined. The V end lost 0 bases, the J end lost 0 bases, and 10 bases lay between the germline ends. Germline CDR1 SGDLS, CDR2 YYNGEE. The length of the CDR3 is 16 residues. CDR3 region: CASSVDQWSSYNEQFF. The DNA for the CDR3 is TGTGCCAGCAGCGTAGATCAGTGGAGCTCCTACAATGAGCAGTTCTTC.

The chain combines TRBV2 with TRBJ2-5; 11 bases line up with TRBD2. Trimming removed 4 bases from V and 4 bases from J; junction bases left unmatched: 11. The CDR3 sequence is 17 residues long. Germline assignment: CDR1 SNHLY and CDR2 FYNNEI. The CDR3 loop is CASSATSGIRRGETQYF. The DNA of the CDR3 is TGTGCCAGCAGTGCGACTAGCGGGATCCGCCGGGGAGAGACCCAGTACTTC.

V gene TRBV19 combines with J gene TRBJ2-7; D perhaps matches TRBD2 (5 bases). The CDR3 loop spans 12 amino acids. Germline V gene lookup returns CDR1 LNHDA and CDR2 SQIVND (reference sequence). The V end was cut by 3 bases, the J end by 5 bases, with 8 bases between. The CDR3 protein is CASSMRGNEQYF. The DNA of the CDR3 is TGTGCCAGTAGTATGAGAGGGAACGAGCAGTACTTC. The complete variable domain, with remaining parts taken from reference TRBV19 and TRBJ2-7, reads DGGITQSPKYLFRKEGQNVTLSCEQNLNHDAMYWYRQDPGQGLRLIYYSQIVNDFQKGDIAEGYSVSREKKESFPLTVTSAQKNPTAFYLCASSMRGNEQYFGPGTRLTVT.

V is TRBV5-1 and J is TRBJ1-4, with D tentatively TRBD1 (5 bases). Looked up from germline, CDR1 is SGHRS and CDR2 is YFSETQ. The CDR3 contains 14 residues. V was trimmed by 7 bases and J by 2 bases, leaving 12 bases between them. CDR3 loop: CASGLDSTNEKLFF. The CDR3 DNA reads as TGCGCCAGCGGCCTAGACAGCACTAATGAAAAACTGTTTTTT.

V usage is TRBV7-9 and J usage is TRBJ2-7; 10 bases agree with TRBD1. This CDR3 is built from 14 residues. Looked up from germline, CDR1 is SEHNR and CDR2 is FQNEAQ (reference sequence). The junction had 4 bases not matched to a gene; V was cut back by 5 bases and J by 3 bases. The CDR3, as DNA: TGTGCCAGCAGCCCAGGACAGGGGGACTACGAGCAGTACTTC. Protein: CASSPGQGDYEQYF.